The source of this T cell receptor (beta chain) is a study of blood T cell repertoires in COVID-19. Study background: Sites across the United States, Italy and Spain contributed samples from acute and convalescent COVID-19. Nucleic acid was either cDNA or gDNA, and it came from T cells, B-cell-depleted T cells, or PBMCs.

The authors' processing: By means of reference gene primer amplification, nucleated cell counts were estimated. TCRdb's table, derived via immunoSEQ multiplex PCR, lists solely in-frame clones and lacks some. Clone size and the V and J calls come from that table; the DNA yielded D and trimming. This table has some 250,000 clones, 80% to 90% appearing once. Germline-derived CDR1 and CDR2 are SGDLS and YYNGEE. CDR3 length: 14 amino acids. Trimming took 0 bases from V and 6 from J, leaving 11 bases between them. The origin of this receptor is a man aged 60-69 years with acute or convalescent COVID-19. Sequencing input: peripheral blood. This rearrangement joins TRBV9 to TRBJ2-3; D is uncertain. DNA for the CDR3: TGTGCCAGCAGCGTAGGTCCCGAGCTTGATACGCAGTATTTT. Encoded protein: CASSVGPELDTQYF.